Below are 2 T cell receptor beta chains sequenced from a single sample in a study of STAT5B mutations in CD4+ large granular lymphocyte leukemia. Assay used: immunoSEQ multiplex PCR; TCRdb lists only in-frame clones, some missing. The sample includes 5,800 or so clones, 65% to 75% of them seen just once. Material: PBMCs. The receptor set was obtained from a woman aged 70-85 years with CD4+ T-cell large granular lymphocyte leukemia.

Only a few counts were recorded for this clone. The chain links TRBV5-6 to TRBJ2-7, with D unclear. Germline assignment: CDR1 SGHDT and CDR2 YYEEEE. The CDR3 spans 13 residues. V lost 3 bases, J lost 5 bases, and 12 bases lay in between. The CDR3 spells CASSSPPTDEQYF. The DNA of the CDR3 is TGTGCCAGCAGCTCGCCCCCGACGGACGAGCAGTACTTC.

There are a few counts of this clone. V gene TRBV5-1 combines with J gene TRBJ1-5; no firm D call. Trimming removed 3 bases at V and 1 base at J, with 5 bases between. The CDR3 loop spans 13 amino acids. Germline V gene data show CDR1 as SGHRS and CDR2 as YFSETQ. This chain's CDR3 is CASSSDSNQPQHF. The CDR3 DNA follows: TGCGCCAGCAGCTCGGACAGCAATCAGCCCCAGCATTTT.